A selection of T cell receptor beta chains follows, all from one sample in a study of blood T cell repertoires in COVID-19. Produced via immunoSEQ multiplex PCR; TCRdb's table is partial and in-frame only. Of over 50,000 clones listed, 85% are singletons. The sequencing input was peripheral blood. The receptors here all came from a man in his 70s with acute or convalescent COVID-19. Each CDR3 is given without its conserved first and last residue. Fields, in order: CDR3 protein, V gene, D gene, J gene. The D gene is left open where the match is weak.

CDR3aa: ASSYAPGLAEETQY
v_gene: TRBV6-5
d_gene: TRBD2
j_gene: TRBJ2-5

CDR3aa: ASRVAGTGELF
v_gene: TRBV12-3/TRBV12-4
d_gene: TRBD2
j_gene: TRBJ2-2

CDR3aa: SASPGGRGNTIY
v_gene: TRBV20-1
d_gene: TRBD1
j_gene: TRBJ1-3

CDR3aa: ASSLGLAGGPDTQY
v_gene: TRBV7-6
d_gene: TRBD2
j_gene: TRBJ2-3

CDR3aa: ASSRETTAGTQY
v_gene: TRBV19
d_gene: NA
j_gene: TRBJ2-3

CDR3aa: ASSITRGGETQY
v_gene: TRBV5-1
d_gene: TRBD2
j_gene: TRBJ2-5

CDR3aa: ASSQGRGGTYNEQF
v_gene: TRBV3-1/TRBV3-2
d_gene: TRBD2
j_gene: TRBJ2-1

CDR3aa: ASKDLQGGDEQF
v_gene: TRBV19
d_gene: TRBD1
j_gene: TRBJ2-1

CDR3aa: ASRPRGQPNYGYT
v_gene: TRBV3-1/TRBV3-2
d_gene: TRBD1
j_gene: TRBJ1-2

CDR3aa: ASSRLSTSGGTNEQF
v_gene: TRBV5-1
d_gene: TRBD2
j_gene: TRBJ2-1

CDR3aa: ASSLGTGESDTQY
v_gene: TRBV5-8
d_gene: NA
j_gene: TRBJ2-3

CDR3aa: ASSLQNQPQH
v_gene: TRBV12-3/TRBV12-4
d_gene: NA
j_gene: TRBJ1-5

CDR3aa: ASSRAGGPFSGNTIY
v_gene: TRBV18
d_gene: TRBD1
j_gene: TRBJ1-3

CDR3aa: ASSREGGGVMLYEKLF
v_gene: TRBV7-2
d_gene: NA
j_gene: TRBJ1-4

CDR3aa: ASSPIDREGTEAF
v_gene: TRBV11-1
d_gene: TRBD1
j_gene: TRBJ1-1

CDR3aa: ASSPSTGDYGYT
v_gene: TRBV9
d_gene: NA
j_gene: TRBJ1-2

CDR3aa: ASSEGTDRDEQF
v_gene: TRBV6-1
d_gene: TRBD1
j_gene: TRBJ2-1

CDR3aa: ASTLGAWETQY
v_gene: TRBV18
d_gene: NA
j_gene: TRBJ2-5

CDR3aa: ASSNGPPAGNEQF
v_gene: TRBV7-7
d_gene: NA
j_gene: TRBJ2-1

CDR3aa: ASSVAGGPGDTQY
v_gene: TRBV28
d_gene: TRBD2
j_gene: TRBJ2-3

CDR3aa: ASSLDASGGQY
v_gene: TRBV5-1
d_gene: TRBD2
j_gene: TRBJ2-7

CDR3aa: ASSDADRGTQY
v_gene: TRBV2
d_gene: TRBD1
j_gene: TRBJ2-5

CDR3aa: ASSRDRGGEKLF
v_gene: TRBV5-4
d_gene: TRBD1
j_gene: TRBJ1-4

CDR3aa: ASSRGLAGEETQY
v_gene: TRBV7-3
d_gene: TRBD2
j_gene: TRBJ2-5

CDR3aa: ASSAGNEKLF
v_gene: TRBV2
d_gene: NA
j_gene: TRBJ1-4

CDR3aa: ASSPYTGKADTQY
v_gene: TRBV18
d_gene: NA
j_gene: TRBJ2-3

CDR3aa: ASSQSQGYGYT
v_gene: TRBV3-1/TRBV3-2
d_gene: NA
j_gene: TRBJ1-2

CDR3aa: ASSLGEPTREKLF
v_gene: TRBV5-4
d_gene: NA
j_gene: TRBJ1-4

CDR3aa: ASRLAGSGGVDTQY
v_gene: TRBV12-2
d_gene: NA
j_gene: TRBJ2-3

CDR3aa: ASSREFSGSGQETQY
v_gene: TRBV9
d_gene: TRBD2
j_gene: TRBJ2-5

CDR3aa: ASSLGTSGGDEQF
v_gene: TRBV5-1
d_gene: TRBD2
j_gene: TRBJ2-1

CDR3aa: SVEADEKLF
v_gene: TRBV29-1
d_gene: NA
j_gene: TRBJ1-4

CDR3aa: ASSQEIVSRGEKLF
v_gene: TRBV4-1
d_gene: NA
j_gene: TRBJ1-4

CDR3aa: ASSLIEAPNQPQH
v_gene: TRBV5-6
d_gene: NA
j_gene: TRBJ1-5

CDR3aa: SGLGNGQGAKTQY
v_gene: TRBV29-1
d_gene: TRBD1
j_gene: TRBJ2-5

CDR3aa: ATSDTPDILDNTGELF
v_gene: TRBV24-1
d_gene: NA
j_gene: TRBJ2-2

CDR3aa: ASSYSPGTDTQY
v_gene: TRBV6-5
d_gene: NA
j_gene: TRBJ2-3

CDR3aa: ASSPGQDEQF
v_gene: TRBV18
d_gene: NA
j_gene: TRBJ2-1

CDR3aa: ASSLPPGQSYEQY
v_gene: TRBV5-1
d_gene: TRBD1
j_gene: TRBJ2-7

CDR3aa: ASSLLAGASGNTIY
v_gene: TRBV5-1
d_gene: NA
j_gene: TRBJ1-3

CDR3aa: ASSFGHSSYNEQF
v_gene: TRBV6-5
d_gene: NA
j_gene: TRBJ2-1

CDR3aa: ASSGVGLAGGPSSYEQY
v_gene: TRBV2
d_gene: TRBD2
j_gene: TRBJ2-7

CDR3aa: ASSPPPTASPNEKLF
v_gene: TRBV18
d_gene: NA
j_gene: TRBJ1-4

CDR3aa: ASSYSRGFEAF
v_gene: TRBV6-5
d_gene: NA
j_gene: TRBJ1-1

CDR3aa: SADRVRPEAF
v_gene: TRBV29-1
d_gene: TRBD1
j_gene: TRBJ1-1

CDR3aa: ASSRNPGGNQPQH
v_gene: TRBV27
d_gene: NA
j_gene: TRBJ1-5

CDR3aa: ASSLRQGRNEQY
v_gene: TRBV5-1
d_gene: TRBD1
j_gene: TRBJ2-7

CDR3aa: ASSFGSNTGELF
v_gene: TRBV5-1
d_gene: NA
j_gene: TRBJ2-2

CDR3aa: ASSYSRYGYT
v_gene: TRBV6-2/TRBV6-3
d_gene: NA
j_gene: TRBJ1-2

CDR3aa: ASQGPVASGGSYEQY
v_gene: TRBV13
d_gene: TRBD2
j_gene: TRBJ2-7

CDR3aa: ASSLQGAGDGYT
v_gene: TRBV5-1
d_gene: TRBD1
j_gene: TRBJ1-2

CDR3aa: ASSLEGVNYGYT
v_gene: TRBV5-1
d_gene: NA
j_gene: TRBJ1-2

CDR3aa: ASKTGGAKETQY
v_gene: TRBV6-5
d_gene: TRBD1
j_gene: TRBJ2-5

CDR3aa: ASSLGQFSGNTIY
v_gene: TRBV5-1
d_gene: NA
j_gene: TRBJ1-3